This T cell receptor (beta chain) was captured by sequencing in a study of T cell responses to AZD1222 COVID-19 vaccine (TCRdb year 2021). Regarding the study in general: AZD1222 recipients given second doses at about 4 weeks or at about 12 weeks were pooled, since spike-specific TCR depth and breadth were not found to differ between the two schedules. A total of approximately 240 trial participants underwent TCR sequencing, of whom under 220 had received two doses of AZD1222 and 26 had received two doses of the MenACWY control vaccine. Trial participants were enrolled by age into 18-55, 56-69 and 70-plus year subgroups, with approximately 150, 28 and 58 TCR-sequenced participants respectively.

Read against the paper, the sample's time point label means: baseline before first vaccination. The vaccinee samples were drawn from two UK trials, COV001 and COV002, one of which was a single-blind randomized controlled phase 2/3 trial testing AZD1222 (ChAdOx1 nCoV-19) in healthy adults. Trial participant PBMC samples were collected at day 0 and day 28 after the second dose for TCRbeta chain sequencing. The CDR3 regions of human TCRbeta chains were analyzed by immunosequencing. Under the source paper's analysis protocol: Repertoire TCRs were matched against a reference library of SARS-CoV-2-specific TCRs generated with the MIRA antigen-specificity platform. Breadth was defined as the fraction of unique TCRs that were SARS-CoV-2-associated, and depth was defined as the fraction of total T cells that were SARS-CoV-2-associated. Each spike-specific TCR was assigned to its reactive spike region and to a CD4 or CD8 class using the MIRA data. Log10-transformed breadth and depth values were compared by one-way ANOVA with Sidak's multiple comparisons tests. The table was pulled from immuneACCESS by TCRdb, which kept in-frame rearrangements only. Such tables lose some clones; where checked, under half of the loss comes from unresolved V genes, and the rest has no known cause. V, J and clone size are those of that table, while D and trimming were read from the DNA. For this sample the table gives over 100,000 clones, of which about 89% were detected only once. Together, the top ten hold roughly 7% of the sample.

Comments on this clone: There is no known antigen for this receptor. There are no base qualities to consult, and no much larger clone falls within one base.

Overall results and qualifications from the work: Conclusions about previously exposed vaccinees are limited, since just a handful of AZD1222 recipients were seropositive for SARS-CoV-2 at baseline. Epitopes outside the regions mutated in the B.1.351 and B.1.1.7 variants were reportedly recognized by nearly half of the unique spike-specific TCRs. Because no day 14 peak-response samples were available, repertoires were characterized only after the peak T cell response. Participants were mostly white British, with more females than males. The authors suggested clonal diversity may have been underestimated. The vaccine-associated CD4 TCRs covered the entire spike protein, and the dominant responses fell in regions 160-218 and 743-854. Spike-specific TCR breadth and depth rose significantly after two AZD1222 doses compared with day 0 and with MenACWY recipients. In the small 56-69-year group, the increase in depth fell short of significance, most likely because of low power.

V is reduced by 5 bases and J by 1 base, leaving a spacing of 6 bases between them. The CDR3, from cysteine to phenylalanine, totals 13 residues. The read is trimmed to its CDR3 DNA, 39 bases read in frame from base 1. This receptor chain uses TRBV12-3 or TRBV12-4 and TRBJ1-5, with the identity of the D gene unclear. This clonotype was obtained from an adult in good health. The sample consisted of peripheral blood, taken on day 0 of AZD1222 vaccination. The DNA is TGTGCCAGCAGTGGTCAAAGCAATCAGCCCCAGCATTTT. Translated, this gives CASSGQSNQPQHF.